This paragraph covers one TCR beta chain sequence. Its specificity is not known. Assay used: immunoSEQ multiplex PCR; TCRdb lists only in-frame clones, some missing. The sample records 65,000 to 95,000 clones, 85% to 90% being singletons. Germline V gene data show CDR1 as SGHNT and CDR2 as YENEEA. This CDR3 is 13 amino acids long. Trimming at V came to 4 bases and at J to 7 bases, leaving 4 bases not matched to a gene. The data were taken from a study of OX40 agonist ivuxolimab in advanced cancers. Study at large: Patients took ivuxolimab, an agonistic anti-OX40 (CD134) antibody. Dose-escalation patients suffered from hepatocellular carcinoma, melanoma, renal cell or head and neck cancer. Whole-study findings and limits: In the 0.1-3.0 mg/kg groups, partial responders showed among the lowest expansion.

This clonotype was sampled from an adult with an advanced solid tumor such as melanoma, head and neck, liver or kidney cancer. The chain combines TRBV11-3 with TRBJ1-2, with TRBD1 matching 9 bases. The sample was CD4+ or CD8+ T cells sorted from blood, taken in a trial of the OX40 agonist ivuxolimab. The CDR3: CASSSGQGGGYTF. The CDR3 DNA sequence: TGTGCCAGCAGCTCGGGACAGGGCGGTGGCTACACCTTC.